This T cell receptor beta chain was recorded in a study of identical twins. V lost 0 bases, J lost 2 bases, and 9 bases lay in between. The CDR3 is 14 residues long. CDR1 is SGHRS and CDR2 is YFSETQ in the germline V gene. Study-wide findings and caveats: Invariant cells of the MAIT and iNKT types might have partly distorted the zero-insertion analyses.

One entry per CDR3 protein, called by TCRdb with MiXCR from the 5' RACE reads. The repertoire holds about 890,000 distinct CDR3 sequences, with 12% as singletons. On this clonotype itself: Its cognate antigen is unknown.

The sample was also linked to a second study, of yellow fever vaccine responses in identical twins. That paper states: Vaccine-induced T cell responses in twins were reportedly observed to appear partly convergent, partly personalized.

What was sequenced was PBMCs. The chain couples TRBV5-1 to TRBJ2-7; either TRBD1 or TRBD2 may fit D (5 bases each). The source of this sequence is a woman under 30 in good health. CDR3 coding DNA: TGCGCCAGCAGCTTGGGGGACGGTCCCTACGAGCAGTACGTC. This codes for CASSLGDGPYEQYV.